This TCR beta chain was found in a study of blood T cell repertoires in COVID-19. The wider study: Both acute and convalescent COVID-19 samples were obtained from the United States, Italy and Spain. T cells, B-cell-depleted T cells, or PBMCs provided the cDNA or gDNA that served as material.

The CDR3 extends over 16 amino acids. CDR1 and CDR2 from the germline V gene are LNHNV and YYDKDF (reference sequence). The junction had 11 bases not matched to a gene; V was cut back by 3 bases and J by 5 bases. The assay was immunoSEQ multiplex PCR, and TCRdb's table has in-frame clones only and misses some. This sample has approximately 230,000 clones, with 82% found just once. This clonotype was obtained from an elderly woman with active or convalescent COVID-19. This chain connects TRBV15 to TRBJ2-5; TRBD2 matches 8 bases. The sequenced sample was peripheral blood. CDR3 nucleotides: TGTGCCACCAGCAGGGTGGGGACTAGTCCCAAGGAGACCCAGTACTTC. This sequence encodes CATSRVGTSPKETQYF. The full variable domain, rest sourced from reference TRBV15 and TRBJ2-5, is DAMVIQNPRYQVTQFGKPVTLSCSQTLNHNVMYWYQQKSSQAPKLLFHYYDKDFNNEADTPDNFQSRRPNTSFCFLDIRSPGLGDTAMYLCATSRVGTSPKETQYFGPGTRLLVL.